The 15 T cell receptor beta chains below all came from one sample that was sequenced in a study of blood T cells in healthy people across ages. Alongside a J-beta primer mix, a sample-barcoded 5' primer served in a second PCR lasting about 6 to 11 cycles. TCRdb itself ran the 5' RACE reads through MiXCR, one entry per CDR3 protein. The table includes 900,000 to 950,000 distinct CDR3 sequences, just under 30% detected once. These data were likewise used in another study, on T cells of mothers and their children.

Sequenced sample: blood. These receptors were obtained from a woman aged 40-49 years in good health.

The chain links TRBV12-3 or TRBV12-4 to TRBJ1-5; D not certain. The CDR3 extends over 14 amino acids. The ends were cut back, 3 bases at V and 2 bases at J, with 8 bases in the middle. Here the CDR3 DNA reads TGTGCCAGCAGTTTTTCTGCGGGCAATCAGCCCCAGCATTTT. Protein: CASSFSAGNQPQHF.

In this sample, this clonotype turned up a few times. J is TRBJ2-1 and V is TRBV9, with no clear D. CDR1 and CDR2 (germline): SGDLS, YYNGEE. There are 17 residues in the CDR3. V lost 3 bases to trimming and J lost 0 bases, with 16 bases between them. The DNA for the CDR3 is TGTGCCAGCAGCGCCCGTGGTGACTCGAGCTCCTACAATGAGCAGTTCTTC. Encoded protein: CASSARGDSSSYNEQFF.

Many counts were recorded for this clonotype. This chain uses TRBV7-6 with TRBJ2-7, with 8 bases aligning to TRBD1. The CDR3 has 13 amino acids. In germline, CDR1 is SGHVS, CDR2 FNYEAQ. V was pared by 5 bases and J by 5 bases, with 5 bases of the junction left unmatched. CDR3 sequence (DNA): TGTGCCAGCAGCAACAGGGGGGCGGACGAGCAGTACTTC. This translates into CASSNRGADEQYF.

CDR3 amino acids: CSARGSGGQGNIQYF. DNA of the CDR3: TGCAGTGCTAGAGGCTCTGGTGGGCAGGGAAACATTCAGTACTTC. The chain uses TRBV20-1 and TRBJ2-4; possibly TRBD1 for D (5 bases). Trimming removed 1 base from V and 6 bases from J, with 16 bases in between. This CDR3 contains 15 residues. Germline V gene sequence: CDR1 DFQATT, CDR2 SNEGSKA (reference sequence).

J is TRBJ2-3 and V is TRBV18; tentative D call: TRBD2 (6 bases). Trimming cost V 3 bases and J 1 base, with 17 bases left between them. Germline V gives CDR1 KGHSH, CDR2 LQKENI. This CDR3 has 17 amino acids. The CDR3 DNA reads as TGTGCCAGCTCACCCGGGAAGGTAGCGGCCCGCACAGATACGCAGTATTTT. It specifies CASSPGKVAARTDTQYF.

The CDR3 here is CASSVGGSPDTQYF. The CDR3 region has the DNA TGCGCCAGCAGCGTCGGCGGGTCCCCAGATACGCAGTATTTT. The genes are TRBV5-1 and TRBJ2-3; a weak D match, TRBD2 (5 bases). Trimming stripped 4 bases from V and 4 bases from J, with 13 bases between. From germline, CDR1 is SGHRS and CDR2 YFSETQ. CDR3 length: 14 residues.

This clonotype was found a few times. A read error may produce the germline difference seen at one junction end. The chain has TRBV29-1 and TRBJ1-2; D is possibly TRBD1 (6 bases). Germline lookup yields CDR1 SQVTM and CDR2 ANQGSEA. This CDR3 spans 11 amino acids. The CDR3 spells CSVDSGDGHTF. The CDR3 nucleotides are TGCAGCGTTGACTCAGGGGATGGCCACACCTTC.

This clonotype was counted at least ten times. CDR3 DNA: TGCGCCAGCAGCACCGGGGAAGGGAACTCACCCCTCCACTTT. Its translation is CASSTGEGNSPLHF. The chain employs TRBV5-1 and TRBJ1-6; no firm D call. The CDR3 consists of 14 residues. Per germline, CDR1 SGHRS and CDR2 YFSETQ. V was shortened by 4 bases and J by 10 bases, with 15 bases between the two germline ends.

V gene TRBV7-2 combines with J gene TRBJ1-4; 7 positions agree with TRBD1. This CDR3 is 16 amino acids long. Germline lookup yields CDR1 SGHTA and CDR2 FQGNSA. V trimming: 1 base; J trimming: 10 bases; junction bases outside the gene matches: 12. CDR3 region: CASSLGTGTPSGKLFF. In DNA form, the CDR3 reads TGTGCCAGCAGCTTAGGGACAGGAACTCCCTCAGGAAAACTGTTTTTT.

Comments on this clonotype: This CDR3 is missing its conserved last phenylalanine or tryptophan, likely due to a read error. The CDR3 nucleotides read TGTGCCAGCAACCCCGGGAGCTCCTACAATGAGCAGTTCTTA. It translates to CASNPGSSYNEQFL. The chain recombines TRBV12-3 or TRBV12-4 with TRBJ2-1, with a weak D call TRBD2 (6 bases). The CDR3 runs to 14 residues. V was shortened by 7 bases and J by 0 bases, with 10 bases between the two germline ends.

The rearrangement uses TRBV7-9 and TRBJ1-2; the D is unclear. The CDR3 totals 16 residues. V was pared by 5 bases and J by 0 bases, with 16 bases between. Germline V lookup: CDR1 SEHNR, CDR2 FQNEAQ (reference sequence). In nucleotides, the CDR3 is TGTGCCAGCAGCATCCCCCCTCCGGGTTCTAACTATGGCTACACCTTC. Protein: CASSIPPPGSNYGYTF.

This clonotype appeared many times. The junction differs from germline at one of its ends, possibly a read error. This chain joins TRBV7-7 and TRBJ2-5, with 7 bases aligning to TRBD1. CDR3 length: 15 amino acids. Germline-derived CDR1 and CDR2 are SSHAT and FNYEAQ (reference sequence). The CDR3 nucleotides are TGTGCTAGCAGCATCACAGGGTCCAGGGGGGAGACCCAGTACTTC. Its translation: CASSITGSRGETQYF.

The chain uses TRBV4-1 and TRBJ1-2; D unclear. CDR1 MGHRA and CDR2 YSYEKL come from the germline V gene. The CDR3 contains 15 residues. The germline V and J ends were trimmed by 4 bases and 4 bases, with 16 bases remaining between them. This CDR3 reads CASSPSGQASYGYTF. CDR3 in DNA: TGCGCCAGCAGCCCATCAGGCCAGGCGAGCTATGGCTACACCTTC.

Turning to this clonotype: A much more abundant neighbour one base away suggests this may be a read error. The chain is built from TRBV15 and TRBJ2-1, with TRBD1 matching 9 bases. The germline CDR1 and CDR2 sequences are LNHNV and YYDKDF (reference sequence). The CDR3 is 13 residues long. Written as DNA, the CDR3 is TGTGCCACCAGCAGAGACCCGACAGGGGGACAGGTCTTC. Protein sequence: CATSRDPTGGQVF.

This clonotype was counted many times. The CDR3 DNA reads TGTGCCAGCAGCCAAGTCTTATCGAGCTCCTACAATGAGCAGTTCTTC. Translating gives CASSQVLSSSYNEQFF. The rearrangement uses TRBV4-2 and TRBJ2-1, with unresolved D. The CDR3 length is 16 residues. The V and J ends lost 1 base and 0 bases respectively, with 10 bases between them. The V gene's germline CDR1 is LGHNA and CDR2 YNFKEQ.